This entry lists 15 T cell receptor beta chains sequenced from one sample in a study of T-cell reconstitution after alpha-beta-depleted transplantation in children. Unique molecular identifiers featured in how the TCRbeta library was prepared. TCRdb itself ran the PCR reads through MiXCR, one entry per CDR3 protein. The sample consists of more than 200,000 distinct CDR3 sequences, roughly 8.3% of them appearing once. This specimen was PBMCs, mostly from graft donor cells, taken 360 days after TCRalphabeta/CD19-depleted stem cell transplant. Receptors were obtained from a male patient under 10 years old who had a stem cell transplant for acute myeloid leukemia, so the T cells may come from the graft donor.

The sample holds a few counts of this clonotype. The chain combines TRBV5-1 with TRBJ2-5; no firm D call. Trimming took off 7 bases at V and 2 bases at J, with 12 bases between the two ends. This CDR3 spans 13 amino acids. Germline V gene lookup returns CDR1 SGHRS and CDR2 YFSETQ. DNA of the CDR3: TGCGCCAGCGGGGTTGGCGCTCAAGAGACCCAGTACTTC. Translating gives CASGVGAQETQYF.

There are a few counts of this clonotype. V gene TRBV24-1 combines with J gene TRBJ2-1; D might be TRBD1 (6 bases). Per germline, CDR1 KGHDR and CDR2 SFDVKD. This CDR3 comprises 19 residues. V shed 2 bases and J shed 5 bases, with 24 bases lying between them. The CDR3 reads CATSDSYPDSHGVHNEQFF. In DNA, the CDR3 is TGTGCCACCAGTGATTCTTATCCGGACAGCCATGGGGTCCACAATGAGCAGTTCTTC.

The chain joins TRBV10-3 to TRBJ2-1; TRBD2 aligns across 15 bases. The germline gives CDR1 ENHRY, CDR2 SYGVKD. J was trimmed by 7 bases and V by 7 bases; bases with no gene match: 2. The CDR3 runs 14 residues. The CDR3 protein is CAIMGTSGRNEQFF. As DNA, the CDR3 is TGTGCCATCATGGGGACTAGCGGGAGGAATGAGCAGTTCTTC.

There are many counts of this clonotype. V is TRBV5-1 and J is TRBJ2-2; D remains unclear. From germline, CDR1 is SGHRS and CDR2 YFSETQ. Trimming took 0 bases from V and 6 from J, leaving 9 bases between them. There are 14 residues in the CDR3. Written as DNA, the CDR3 is TGCGCCAGCAGCTTGGTCTCTTTTGCCGGGGAGCTGTTTTTT. Its protein is CASSLVSFAGELFF.

V is TRBV12-3 or TRBV12-4 and J is TRBJ2-6; the D gene is possibly TRBD2 (5 bases). V lost 3 bases and J lost 3, with 6 bases in between. The CDR3 spans 14 residues. The CDR3 sequence: CASSFGVGANVLTF. As DNA, the CDR3 is TGTGCCAGCAGTTTCGGGGTTGGGGCCAACGTCCTGACTTTC.

Turning to this clonotype: One end of the junction is discordant with germline, which a read error may explain. The chain is built from TRBV7-2 and TRBJ1-6; D gene unclear. CDR3 size: 16 residues. Germline CDR1 is SGHTA and CDR2 is FQGNSA. This chain's CDR3 is CAGSLLPSSYNSPLHF. The CDR3 DNA follows: TGTGCCGGCAGCTTACTTCCTAGCTCCTATAATTCACCCCTCCACTTT.

Note on this clonotype: A read error may explain this, as a much larger clone is one base away. The CDR3 DNA follows: TGCAGTGCTAGTCGGGACAGTGCTAAATACCAAGAGACCCAGTACTTC. Translating it yields CSASRDSAKYQETQYF. The chain links TRBV20-1 to TRBJ2-5; 7 bases line up with TRBD1. The CDR3 length is 16 residues. V was clipped by 3 bases and J by 0 bases; unmatched bases: 10. Per germline, CDR1 DFQATT and CDR2 SNEGSKA (reference sequence).

A word on this clonotype: This sequence may be a read error, since a much larger clone differs from it by one base. The V call is TRBV7-2, the J call TRBJ2-2, with 7 bases matching TRBD2. The CDR3 runs 13 residues. Germline V gives CDR1 SGHTA, CDR2 FQGNSA. V trimming: 3 bases; J trimming: 6 bases; junction bases outside the gene matches: 1. CDR3 protein: CASSFAGAGELFF. The CDR3 nucleotides are TGTGCCAGCAGCTTTGCGGGGGCCGGGGAGCTGTTTTTT.

This clonotype came up many times. The chain joins TRBV9 to TRBJ2-1, with 11 nucleotides matching TRBD2. Germline V gives CDR1 SGDLS, CDR2 YYNGEE. The ends lost 2 bases at V and 12 bases at J; junction bases unmatched: 10. The CDR3 consists of 15 residues. In nucleotides, the CDR3 is TGTGCCAGCAGCGTTTGGGGTAGCGGGAGGGAGTGGCAGTTCTTC. Protein: CASSVWGSGREWQFF. The full variable domain, its missing parts supplied by reference TRBV9 and TRBJ2-1, is DSGVTQTPKHLITATGQRVTLRCSPRSGDLSVYWYQQSLDQGLQFLIQYYNGEERAKGNILERFSAQQFPDLHSELNLSSLELGDSALYFCASSVWGSGREWQFFGPGTRLTVL.

This clonotype has a handful of counts. The chain links TRBV19 to TRBJ2-1; TRBD2 matches at 10 bases. J was trimmed by 6 bases and V by 1 base; bases with no gene match: 3. The CDR3 covers 15 residues. Looked up from germline, CDR1 is LNHDA and CDR2 is SQIVND (reference sequence). The CDR3 DNA sequence: TGTGCCAGTAGTATAGCCAGCGGGAGGGCCAATGAGCAGTTCTTC. Its translation: CASSIASGRANEQFF.

This clonotype was seen at least ten times. The chain uses TRBV5-1 and TRBJ2-1; tentatively, D is TRBD1 (5 bases). This CDR3 is built from 15 residues. Trimming removed 1 base from V and 3 bases from J, with 11 bases in between. Germline V gene data show CDR1 as SGHRS and CDR2 as YFSETQ. CDR3 sequence reads: CASSLRPGRYNEQFF. For the CDR3, the DNA is TGCGCCAGCAGCTTGAGGCCAGGGCGCTACAATGAGCAGTTCTTC.

The V call is TRBV5-6, the J call TRBJ1-2; D is unclear. Trimming removed 2 bases from V and 2 bases from J, with 13 bases in between. The CDR3 consists of 15 residues. Germline CDR1 is SGHDT and CDR2 is YYEEEE. CDR3 sequence: CASSLRAAANYGYTF. The CDR3 nucleotides read TGTGCCAGCAGCTTAAGAGCGGCAGCGAACTATGGCTACACCTTC.

The chain combines TRBV12-3 or TRBV12-4 with TRBJ2-1; TRBD2 aligns across 10 bases. V lost 7 bases, J lost 5 bases, and 5 bases stayed unmatched. CDR3 size: 14 residues. In DNA form, the CDR3 reads TGTGCCAGCAACCCCAGCGGGAGGGACAATGAGCAGTTCTTC. This gives the protein CASNPSGRDNEQFF.

V gene TRBV5-6 combines with J gene TRBJ1-5; D gene unclear. The CDR3 spans 14 residues. CDR1 and CDR2 from the germline V gene are SGHDT and YYEEEE. The ends were cut back, 1 base at V and 7 bases at J, with 12 bases in the middle. The CDR3 DNA is TGTGCCAGCAGCTTGAACGGGGAGGGACAGCCCCAGCATTTT. This sequence encodes CASSLNGEGQPQHF.

This clonotype occurred a few times. This CDR3 is CASSSPDRETQYF. Written as DNA, the CDR3 is TGTGCCAGCAGCTCACCAGACAGGGAGACCCAGTACTTC. The chain carries TRBV7-9 and TRBJ2-5, with a possible D match to TRBD1 (6 bases). This CDR3 has 13 residues. Germline V CDR1 and CDR2: SEHNR, FQNEAQ (reference sequence). Trimming cost V 4 bases and J 5 bases, with 11 bases left between them.